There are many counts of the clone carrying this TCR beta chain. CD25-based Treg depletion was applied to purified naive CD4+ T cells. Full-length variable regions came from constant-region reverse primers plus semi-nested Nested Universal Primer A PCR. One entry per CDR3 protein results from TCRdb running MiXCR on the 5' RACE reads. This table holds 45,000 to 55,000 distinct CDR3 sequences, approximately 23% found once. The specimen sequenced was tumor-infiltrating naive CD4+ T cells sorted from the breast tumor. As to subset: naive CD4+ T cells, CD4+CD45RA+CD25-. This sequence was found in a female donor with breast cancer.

The CDR3 nucleotides read TGCAGTGCTAGGCGCGGGGAGGGGAGCTCCTACGAGCAGTACTTC. Translation gives CSARRGEGSSYEQYF. The chain combines TRBV20-1 with TRBJ2-7; 7 positions match TRBD2. This CDR3 comprises 15 residues. The germline V gene encodes CDR1 DFQATT and CDR2 SNEGSKA (reference sequence). After removal of 3 bases from V and 0 bases from J, the junction contained 8 bases not matched to a gene.